Sequencing of this T cell receptor (beta chain) was carried out in a study of cytomegalovirus exposure and HLA in healthy donors (dated by TCRdb to 2017 to 2019). Regarding the study in general: An earlier analysis of some 500 of the donors reported more than 250 Gb of sequence data and some 120 million unique TCR beta sequences from around 200 million T cells. To study patterns of TCR occurrence, a later analysis re-analyzed previously published TCR beta repertoires from 600 to 750 donors and added high-resolution HLA genotyping. Among under 450 genotyped donors of the cohort, an average of approximately 240,000 unique TCR beta nucleotide sequences were sequenced per donor, around 18% of them non-productive. The number of donors typed differed by locus, with about 629-630 for A, B, C, DRB1 and DQB1, roughly 520 for DQA1, about 610 for DPA1, and some 470 for DPB1. About 320 gigabases of sequencing data and tens of millions of unique TCR sequences were included in an early release covering about 700 HLA-typed donors. Along with the 666-subject first cohort, a separate validation cohort of over a hundred different subjects was used. HLA typing included class I and class II loci at four-digit resolution. The later analysis used no new phenotypic data to find candidate immune exposures, relying instead on TCR beta sequences and their occurrence across donors. The study profiled the T cell repertoires of 666 subjects by immunosequencing and related them to cytomegalovirus serostatus. Every repertoire in the discovery cohort had been generated on one and the same sequencing platform. An earlier analysis of 587 of the donors used high-throughput TCR beta sequencing to judge whether each TCR beta V gene segment behaved as functional or pseudogenic. A handful of DR-DQ haplotypes were handled as single units for association and clustering because linkage in the cohort was strong. To predict cytomegalovirus infection status, the study combined high-throughput TCR immunosequencing, statistical association of individual TCRs with disease status, and machine learning. Of the roughly 410 genotyped donors, 81% were placed in the genetic ancestry cluster associated with self-reported Caucasian donors. Donor age, sex, ethnicity and CMV serostatus were collected together with the repertoire data. The aim of the study was to test whether cataloging public T cell receptors could identify signatures of past pathogen exposure. A later genetic analysis took genome-wide SNP genotypes for 398 of the 666 donors and used that subset as a discovery cohort.

Points the paper makes about the study in general: CMV serostatus was the only immune exposure information available for the cohort. Some IMGT-functional V segments, including TRBV6-2 and TRBV6-3, could not be distinguished by the 87-base-pair reads and were therefore excluded. Presence/absence analyses assumed roughly uniform sequencing depth across donors, an assumption that may not hold. A further reported finding was that TCR beta sequences accurately predicted the HLA-A and HLA-B alleles for most subjects in the first cohort. In a later analysis, the rate of TCR association differed among HLA loci, with DRB1 alleles having the most associated TCRs and HLA-C alleles having the fewest. In the study, some 180 TCR beta chains were listed as associated with cytomegalovirus. In a later analysis, some 17,000 TCR beta sequences were associated with specific HLA alleles at a false discovery rate of 0.05. The sequencing pipeline was judged likely to have produced a cluster of highly shared sequence variants as a technical artifact. While some public TCRs were present in many individuals, most TCR sequences turned up only very rarely across donors. Several of the top co-occurrence clusters appeared to be linked to parvovirus B19, influenza, CMV and Epstein-Barr virus, according to a later analysis. In a later genetic analysis, fewer N-insertions in productive TCRs were reported among donors in an Asian-associated ancestry cluster than the approximately 670-donor mean. In an earlier analysis of about 600 of the donors, most TCR beta V segments appeared in productive rearrangements about 90% or about 30% of the time, broadly matching IMGT annotations. Because counts were too low, about 15 rarely observed V segments, including chromosome 9 orphons, were left out of the earlier analysis of a few hundred of the donors. Because HLA typing was missing for some donors at each locus, association tests included only the typed subset. A few of the identified cytomegalovirus-associated TCR beta chains were confirmed in vitro to be specific for cytomegalovirus antigens. Cytomegalovirus status was reported to be diagnosed by the classifier with high specificity and sensitivity in both the original and validation cohorts. According to the authors, the approach could potentially be generalized to other disease states and immunological phenotypes. According to a later analysis, most CMV-associated TCR beta chains appeared to be HLA-restricted, and the HLA associations seemed to be driven largely by CMV exposure. When HLA alleles, especially DR and DQ, strongly co-occurred, TCR associations were difficult to assign to individual alleles. This cohort had only TCR beta chains sequenced, and the lack of alpha or paired-chain data limited which features could be detected. Compared with equally common non-associated chains, HLA-associated TCR beta chains in a later analysis were more clonally expanded and had lower generation probabilities. Correlated functional status among segregating V segments might reflect linkage disequilibrium, but an unknown experimental factor could not be ruled out. An association between a missense DCLRE1C variant and V-gene and J-gene trimming of TCR beta chains was found in a later genetic analysis and replicated in an independent cohort.

The cohort consisted of more than 650 healthy bone marrow donors. All cohort members were sampled while nominally healthy, although unrecorded immune exposures were likely present. The donor tested CMV seronegative, placing the donor among the 300 to 400 seronegative members of the cohort. A peripheral blood sample was provided by each donor, and peripheral blood mononuclear cells were used for TCR beta sequencing. The Qiagen DNeasy Blood Extraction Kit was used to extract genomic DNA from the blood cell samples. The germline V gene gives CDR1 as SNHLY and CDR2 as FYNNEI. From the cysteine up to the phenylalanine, the CDR3 has a length of 18 residues. Only the CDR3 DNA stays, 54 bases, in frame from base 1. From V the trimming removes 7 bases and from J it removes 6 bases, while the gene matches leave 21 bases of the junction unaccounted for. A note on this clone: Its cognate antigen has yet to be identified. The input lacks base qualities; no much larger clone sits a single base away.

Libraries came from the immunoSEQ multiplex PCR assay. For the multiplex PCR, a mixture combining 60 forward primers for TCR Vbeta segments and 13 reverse primers for TCR Jbeta segments was used. Amplification of the CDR3 region of rearranged TCR beta genes was performed with a multiplex PCR assay on genomic DNA. Amplified TCR beta libraries were sequenced as 87-base-pair reads on the Illumina HiSeq System. Per the source publication's procedure: A later analysis tallied some 79 million unique TCR beta chains across the 666 repertoires, and around 9.9 million of those chains were shared by two or more donors. To remove PCR and sequencing errors, raw reads were error-corrected and collapsed into unique sequences using a nearest-neighbor algorithm that merged closely related sequences. To assign V, D and J gene segments, CDR3 sequences were aligned to IMGT reference sequences. For a sequence to be retained, a match of at least six nucleotides was required to both a V gene segment and a J gene segment. Rearrangements were classified as productive when the CDR3 lacked stop codons and remained in frame with V and J, and all other rearrangements were classified as non-productive. CDR3 was defined according to IMGT convention as the region running from the second conserved V-encoded cysteine to the conserved J-encoded phenylalanine. Sequences without an unambiguous match to a single V gene segment were excluded from the earlier analysis of about 600 of the donors. An earlier analysis of around 600 of the donors classified V segments as functional when productive rearrangements were above 56.7% and as segregating when the standard deviation between donors was above 5%. To diagnose cytomegalovirus status from the catalog of TCR beta chain sequences, a statistical classification framework was built. V and J gene assignment, in a later analysis, came from comparing TCR nucleotide sequences with IMGT/GENE-DB human TR gene sequences. The TCRdist pipeline was used in a later analysis to assign CDR3 sequences and most-parsimonious VDJ recombination scenarios. In a later analysis, each TCR beta chain was defined by its CDR3 amino acid sequence together with its V-gene family, and reads without a unique V-gene family were excluded. In a later analysis, a few hundred highly shared, low-generation-probability nucleotide sequences were removed to address suspected cross-contamination and a sequencing artifact. In a later analysis, a clonal expansion index for each public chain was calculated from normalized within-repertoire ranks of inferred template counts. Generation probabilities in a later analysis came from a VDJ recombination model fitted to out-of-frame rearrangements, and those results were checked against IGoR. A later analysis scored TCR-TCR, TCR-HLA and TCR-CMV co-occurrence with hypergeometric tests, applying a repertoire-size bias correction to TCR pairs. A later analysis estimated false discovery rates by permuting HLA or CMV assignments 20 times. A later analysis grouped co-occurring TCRs with DBSCAN, adding TCRdist sequence similarity when clustering within HLA-allele-positive subsets. Co-occurrence clustering excluded repertoires with fewer than 30,000 or more than 120,000 public chains, plus five with anomalous nucleotide sharing. Held by TCRdb, this immuneACCESS table contains in-frame sequences only and omits some clones. Under half of the omission traces to an unresolved V gene where checked; the cause of the rest is unknown. The V and J calls and the clone size are those of that table, but D and trimming were determined from the DNA. This sample is represented by roughly 190,000 clones; 80% to 85% of them were singletons. The ten largest clones take up about 1.1% of the sample.

This sequence uses TRBV2 and TRBJ1-2, with 9 junctional bases fitting TRBD1. The sequence derives from a woman aged 40 to 50 in good health and CMV-seronegative. Sequencing was carried out using PBMCs. In nucleotide form, the sequence is TGTGCCAGCATTCTTCAACTGGGGACAGGGAATGGGGGAAATGGCTACACCTTC. Its protein reads: CASILQLGTGNGGNGYTF.